Presented here are 27 T cell receptor beta chains from one specimen sequenced in a study of T cell repertoires in cytomegalovirus infection. TCRdb used MiXCR to reprocess the reads, holding one entry per CDR3 protein. The repertoire includes around 300,000 distinct CDR3 sequences, roughly 25% of them detected once, and about an eighth sits in the top ten. These receptors are not linked to any known antigen. The material was cultured PBMCs, obtained from culture after CMV antigen stimulation. The receptors originated from a human donor in good health (CMV status not recorded). Some clones in this sample may be carry-over from other donors' samples.

This clonotype showed up just a few times. The chain employs TRBV6-1 and TRBJ2-7; D may be TRBD2 (5 bases). The CDR3 is made up of 13 amino acids. Germline CDR1 and CDR2: MNHNS and SASEGT. V gave up 3 bases and J gave up 4 bases, with 10 bases separating them. CDR3 residues: CASSDPGIYEQYV. The CDR3 DNA reads as TGTGCCAGCAGTGATCCCGGGATTTACGAGCAGTACGTC.

The chain has TRBV6-6 and TRBJ2-7; no clear D gene. Per germline, CDR1 MNHNY and CDR2 SVGAGI (reference sequence). The CDR3 loop spans 15 amino acids. Between the trimmed V and J ends, which lost 6 bases and 1 base, there was a span of 16 bases. This CDR3 is CASSHAQTGSYEQYF. In DNA form, the CDR3 reads TGTGCCAGCAGCCACGCCCAAACCGGGTCCTACGAGCAGTACTTC.

V usage is TRBV28 and J usage is TRBJ2-7, with D unresolved. Germline-derived CDR1 and CDR2 are MDHEN and SYDVKM. The CDR3 has 15 residues. V was pared by 7 bases and J by 6 bases, with 22 bases between. The CDR3 sequence is CASTPRAAQVREQYV. Here the CDR3 DNA reads TGTGCCAGCACACCCCGGGCTGCTCAGGTCCGCGAGCAGTACGTC.

For the CDR3, the DNA is TGTGCCAGCAGCTTAGAAGGGGCCCACGAGCAGTACGTC. Amino acid sequence: CASSLEGAHEQYV. V and J are TRBV7-9 and TRBJ2-7; TRBD1 might be the D (5 bases). The V end lost 1 base, the J end lost 5 bases, and 9 bases lay between the germline ends. Germline V lookup: CDR1 SEHNR, CDR2 FQNEAQ (reference sequence). CDR3 length: 13 amino acids.

This clonotype came up many times. The chain carries TRBV7-2 and TRBJ2-5; weak D call: TRBD2 (5 bases). The CDR3 is 13 amino acids. CDR1 is SGHTA, CDR2 FQGNSA, per germline. V lost 3 bases and J lost 0, with 5 bases in between. The CDR3: CASSLDYQETQYF. CDR3 coding DNA: TGTGCCAGCAGCTTGGACTACCAAGAGACCCAGTACTTC.

The chain recombines TRBV19 with TRBJ1-2; weak D call: TRBD1 (6 bases). V lost 5 bases and J 10 bases, leaving 14 bases between the germline ends. In germline, CDR1 is LNHDA, CDR2 SQIVND (reference sequence). The CDR3 contains 12 residues. Here the CDR3 reads CASSPERDIYTF. The DNA for the CDR3 is TGTGCCAGTAGTCCCGAAAGGGACATCTACACCTTC.

The chain employs TRBV19 and TRBJ2-1; 12 bases match TRBD2. The CDR3 contains 15 residues. J was trimmed by 8 bases and V by 3 bases; bases with no gene match: 5. The germline gives CDR1 LNHDA, CDR2 SQIVND (reference sequence). The CDR3 sequence is CASSMTSGRLDEQFF. The CDR3 DNA follows: TGTGCCAGTAGTATGACTAGCGGGAGACTCGATGAGCAGTTCTTC.

In this sample, this clonotype turned up many times. The V gene is TRBV12-3 or TRBV12-4, the J gene TRBJ1-6, with D possibly TRBD1 on 5 matching bases. Trimming removed 3 bases from V and 9 bases from J, with 6 bases in between. The CDR3 covers 12 residues. CDR3 sequence: CASSFQGSPLHF. CDR3 in DNA: TGTGCCAGCAGTTTTCAGGGTTCACCCCTCCACTTT.

The rearrangement uses TRBV10-1 and TRBJ2-7, with TRBD2 matching 15 bases. The CDR3 length is 16 residues. With V trimmed by 6 bases and J by 2 bases, 5 bases remained unmatched. Germline V gene sequence: CDR1 WNHNN, CDR2 SYGVQD (reference sequence). The CDR3 sequence is CASRGLAGGLTYEQYV. The CDR3 DNA follows: TGCGCCAGCAGGGGACTAGCGGGGGGCCTTACCTACGAGCAGTACGTC.

The rearrangement uses TRBV4-3 and TRBJ2-1; D ambiguous. Trimming took 0 bases from V and 10 from J, leaving 10 bases between them. This CDR3 has 13 residues. CDR1 is LGHNA, CDR2 YSLEER, per germline. The CDR3 DNA sequence: TGCGCCAGCAGCCAAGAGCAAGCATCGGAGCAGTTCTTC. Amino acid sequence: CASSQEQASEQFF.

There are many counts of this clonotype. The chain recombines TRBV23-1 with TRBJ2-1; TRBD2 matches 9 bases. TRBV23-1 is sorted into the ORF group, with uncertain function. With 2 bases clipped from V and 2 bases from J, the junction kept 10 bases outside the gene matches. The CDR3 is made up of 18 amino acids. CDR3 DNA: TGCGCCAGCAGTCAACACGTCATCTGGACTAGCGCCTACAATGAGCAGTTCTTC. Translated: CASSQHVIWTSAYNEQFF.

In its sample, this clonotype was seen a few times. One junction end does not reproduce the germline sequence, and a read error may be involved. The chain combines TRBV7-2 with TRBJ1-2; unclear D gene. In germline, CDR1 is SGHTA, CDR2 FQGNSA. This CDR3 has 11 amino acids. CDR3 loop: CASSLGRWTGF. CDR3 in DNA: TGTGCCAGCAGCTTGGGCAGATGGACGGGTTTC.

This clonotype was counted many times. The chain links TRBV7-6 to TRBJ1-4; D is unresolved. The CDR3 extends over 16 amino acids. V was shortened by 2 bases and J by 2 bases, with 12 bases between the two germline ends. Germline V gene lookup returns CDR1 SGHVS and CDR2 FNYEAQ. The DNA of the CDR3 is TGTGCCAGCAGCTTATACCCTTCGAGGACTAATGAAAAACTGTTTTTT. Translating it yields CASSLYPSRTNEKLFF.

V and J are TRBV5-8 and TRBJ2-5; possible D gene TRBD2, 6 bases. Germline CDR1 reads SGHTS; CDR2 reads YDEGEE. The CDR3 extends over 13 amino acids. Trimming pared 4 bases from V and 5 bases from J, leaving 12 bases between. The CDR3 loop is CASSETSIETQYF. CDR3 nucleotide sequence: TGTGCCAGCAGCGAAACTAGCATCGAGACCCAGTACTTC.

The chain's CDR3 is CASSGTSAETQYF. The CDR3 region has the DNA TGTGCCAGCAGTGGGACTAGCGCAGAGACCCAGTACTTC. This sequence joins TRBV25-1 and TRBJ2-5; 9 positions agree with TRBD2. Unmatched junction bases numbered 1, after V lost 4 bases and J lost 4 bases. The CDR3 spans 13 residues. The germline gives CDR1 MGHDK, CDR2 SYGVNS.

This clonotype was found a few times. This chain joins TRBV27 and TRBJ1-2; 7 nucleotides match TRBD1. V was pared by 4 bases and J by 4 bases, with 15 bases of the junction left unmatched. Germline loops: CDR1 MNHEY, CDR2 SMNVEV (reference sequence). The CDR3 runs 17 residues. This CDR3 is CASSSTSTSGQLYGYTF. Written as DNA, the CDR3 is TGTGCCAGCAGTTCAACGTCTACGTCGGGACAGCTCTATGGCTACACCTTC.

This chain connects TRBV4-3 to TRBJ2-2, with TRBD2 identical over 10 bases. J was trimmed by 7 bases and V by 0 bases; bases with no gene match: 5. CDR3 length: 16 residues. Germline values: CDR1 LGHNA, CDR2 YSLEER. The chain's CDR3 is CASSQEPSGSVGELFF. The CDR3 DNA reads TGCGCCAGCAGCCAAGAGCCTAGCGGGAGTGTCGGGGAGCTGTTTTTT.

For this clonotype: Being one base from a much bigger clone, this may be a read error. This sequence joins TRBV27 and TRBJ2-5; 7 nucleotides align to TRBD2. CDR3 length: 14 residues. The V and J ends lost 11 bases and 6 bases, in that order; junction bases with no gene match: 15. Germline CDR1 is MNHEY and CDR2 is SMNVEV (reference sequence). This CDR3 is CAAKPWGEGKTQYF. CDR3 coding DNA: TGTGCCGCAAAACCGTGGGGGGAGGGAAAGACCCAGTACTTC.

This clonotype was counted between two and nine times. The rearrangement joins TRBV24-1 to TRBJ1-5, with no clear D. Germline CDR1 KGHDR, CDR2 SFDVKD. CDR3 length: 16 residues. Trimming cost V 2 bases and J 0 bases, with 10 bases left between them. For the CDR3, the DNA is TGTGCCACCAGTGATTCCGGGATCCCTAGCAATCAGCCCCAGCATTTT. It is translated as CATSDSGIPSNQPQHF.

The chain has TRBV10-2 and TRBJ2-4; 9 nucleotides line up with TRBD2. CDR3 length equals 15 residues. The ends lost 2 bases at V and 4 bases at J; junction bases unmatched: 3. Germline lookup yields CDR1 WSHSY and CDR2 SAAADI. The CDR3 DNA reads as TGCGCCAGCAGTGAGACTACTAGCGGGAAAAACATTCAGTACTTC. This codes for CASSETTSGKNIQYF.

V usage is TRBV6-6 and J usage is TRBJ2-1, with TRBD2 matching over 7 bases. The CDR3 contains 14 residues. V trimming: 5 bases; J trimming: 3 bases; junction bases outside the gene matches: 4. Per germline, CDR1 MNHNY and CDR2 SVGAGI (reference sequence). This chain's CDR3 is CASSVGGGYNEQFF. CDR3 DNA sequence: TGTGCCAGCAGTGTTGGCGGGGGCTACAATGAGCAGTTCTTC.

This clonotype was seen many times. The chain is built from TRBV7-2 and TRBJ2-1; 8 nucleotides line up with TRBD1. Unmatched junction bases numbered 1, after V lost 3 bases and J lost 0 bases. CDR3 size: 15 residues. Germline CDR1 SGHTA, CDR2 FQGNSA. CDR3 bases: TGTGCCAGCAGCTTTGACAGGGGCTCCTACAATGAGCAGTTCTTC. It translates to CASSFDRGSYNEQFF.

This clonotype was picked up a small number of times. The chain is built from TRBV20-1 and TRBJ1-1; no clear D gene. Trimming removed 5 bases from V and 0 bases from J, with 10 bases in between. This CDR3 has 13 amino acids. Germline-derived CDR1 and CDR2 are DFQATT and SNEGSKA (reference sequence). This chain's CDR3 is CSAASQVNTEAFF. For the CDR3, the DNA is TGCAGTGCTGCGAGCCAGGTGAACACTGAAGCTTTCTTT.

In its sample, this clonotype was seen many times. The rearrangement uses TRBV7-3 and TRBJ2-1; D tentatively reads TRBD1 or TRBD2 (5 bases each). Germline V gene lookup returns CDR1 SGHTA and CDR2 FQGTGA. The CDR3 sequence is 15 residues long. Trimming left V 5 bases short and J 0 bases short, with 11 bases between. The CDR3: CASSAGTASYNEQFF. The CDR3 DNA reads as TGTGCCAGCAGCGCCGGGACCGCCTCCTACAATGAGCAGTTCTTC.

Ten or more counts support this clonotype. The chain recombines TRBV7-2 with TRBJ1-1; tentative D call: TRBD1 (5 bases). This CDR3 spans 14 amino acids. V shed 0 bases and J shed 5 bases, with 10 bases lying between them. The germline V gene has CDR1 SGHTA and CDR2 FQGNSA. CDR3 nucleotide sequence: TGTGCCAGCAGCTTAGCTGGGGCAAGGACTGAAGCTTTCTTT. Residues: CASSLAGARTEAFF.

This clonotype was detected once. The genes are TRBV19 and TRBJ1-6; 9 bases agree with TRBD1. V shed 7 bases, J shed 7 bases, and the junction held 5 bases outside the gene matches. Germline lookup yields CDR1 LNHDA and CDR2 SQIVND (reference sequence). The CDR3 length is 14 residues. The CDR3 spells CASMGQGLNSPLHF. The CDR3 DNA follows: TGTGCCAGTATGGGACAGGGACTCAATTCACCCCTCCACTTT.

The rearrangement joins TRBV20-1 to TRBJ2-3; D gene unclear. CDR1 and CDR2 (germline): DFQATT, SNEGSKA (reference sequence). CDR3 size: 13 residues. With 5 bases removed from V and 5 bases from J, the gap between germline ends came to 14 bases. DNA of the CDR3: TGCAGTGCTCAACCGAGTGGAGTAGATACGCAGTATTTT. This gives the protein CSAQPSGVDTQYF.